Presented here are 25 T cell receptor beta chains from one specimen sequenced in a study of cytomegalovirus exposure and HLA in healthy donors. PCR used 60 Vbeta primers and 13 Jbeta primers. The repertoire was sequenced with immunoSEQ multiplex PCR; TCRdb's copy has only in-frame clones and lacks some. This sample yields 100,000 to 150,000 clones, of which roughly 72% are seen a single time; about 1.8% belongs to the top ten. Source material: PBMCs. The receptors derive from a woman in her 50s in good health and CMV-seronegative.

The chain uses TRBV18 and TRBJ2-5; possible D gene TRBD2, 6 bases. The J call may be incorrect, as the DNA end agrees better with TRBJ2-7. From germline, CDR1 is KGHSH and CDR2 LQKENI. This CDR3 is 14 amino acids long. CDR3 region: CASLRRAGHYEQYF. CDR3 nucleotides: TGTGCCAGCTTACGGAGGGCAGGGCACTACGAGCAGTACTTC.

The chain carries TRBV4-2 and TRBJ1-1; 8 nucleotides match TRBD1. Germline-derived CDR1 and CDR2 are LGHNA and YNFKEQ. V trimming: 5 bases; J trimming: 0 bases; junction bases outside the gene matches: 8. The length of the CDR3 is 16 residues. The CDR3 coding sequence is TGTGCCAGCAGCATCTCGGGACAGGCATTGAACACTGAAGCTTTCTTT. This codes for CASSISGQALNTEAFF.

This chain joins TRBV7-9 and TRBJ2-1; 16 bases align to TRBD2. The CDR3 has 17 amino acids. Germline CDR1 is SEHNR and CDR2 is FQNEAQ (reference sequence). Trimming removed 1 base from V and 7 bases from J; junction bases left unmatched: 4. CDR3 protein: CASSLGVGLAGGNEQFF. The CDR3 region has the DNA TGTGCCAGCAGCTTAGGTGTGGGACTAGCGGGAGGGAATGAGCAGTTCTTC. The whole variable domain, filled in from reference TRBV7-9 and TRBJ2-1, reads DTGVSQNPRHKITKRGQNVTFRCDPISEHNRLYWYRQTLGQGPEFLTYFQNEAQLEKSRLLSDRFSAERPKGSFSTLEIQRTEQGDSAMYLCASSLGVGLAGGNEQFFGPGTRLTVL.

The chain couples TRBV19 to TRBJ1-2; 8 nucleotides agree with TRBD1. Germline V gene sequence: CDR1 LNHDA, CDR2 SQIVND (reference sequence). The CDR3 runs 15 residues. Trimming cost V 6 bases and J 4 bases; bases outside gene matches: 10. The CDR3 nucleotides are TGTGCCAGTAGCGGACAGGGAAAGGGGTCCTATGGCTACACCTTC. Translation gives CASSGQGKGSYGYTF.

The chain couples TRBV4-3 to TRBJ1-5; D is unresolved. Trimming removed 3 bases at V and 2 bases at J, with 17 bases between. The CDR3 spans 17 residues. Germline V gives CDR1 LGHNA, CDR2 YSLEER. This CDR3 reads CASSHPDGGVGNQPQHF. The CDR3 nucleotides are TGCGCCAGCAGCCATCCCGACGGCGGGGTGGGCAATCAGCCCCAGCATTTT.

The genes are TRBV5-3 and TRBJ2-7; no firm D call. TRBV5-3 carries the ORF label, with uncertain function. Trimming pared 4 bases from V and 2 bases from J, leaving 4 bases between. This CDR3 region has 11 residues. Written as DNA, the CDR3 is TGTGCCAGAAGCCCTACCTACGAGCAGTACTTC. This codes for CARSPTYEQYF.

V and J are TRBV7-2 and TRBJ1-5, with D perhaps matching TRBD1 (6 bases). Per germline, CDR1 SGHTA and CDR2 FQGNSA. The CDR3 is 16 residues long. Trimming shortened V by 2 bases and J by 1 base, and 12 bases separated the two germline ends. For the CDR3, the DNA is TGTGCCAGCAGCTTATTCTCGGGGGGCAGCAATCAGCCCCAGCATTTT. It is translated as CASSLFSGGSNQPQHF. Combining the CDR3 with reference TRBV7-2 and TRBJ1-5 gives the whole variable domain GAGVSQSPSNKVTEKGKDVELRCDPISGHTALYWYRQSLGQGLEFLIYFQGNSAPDKSGLPSDRFSAERTGGSVSTLTIQRTQQEDSAVYLCASSLFSGGSNQPQHFGDGTRLSIL.

This chain links TRBV4-3 with TRBJ2-5; 8 bases agree with TRBD2. The V gene end was trimmed by 3 bases and the J gene end by 5 bases; junction bases not matched to a gene: 11. Germline assignment: CDR1 LGHNA and CDR2 YSLEER. The CDR3 has 16 residues. CDR3: CASSQRSGRAGETQYF. The CDR3 DNA reads TGCGCCAGCAGCCAGCGCTCCGGGAGGGCGGGGGAGACCCAGTACTTC.

V is TRBV7-6 and J is TRBJ2-3; possibly TRBD1 for D (6 bases). From germline, CDR1 is SGHVS and CDR2 FNYEAQ. The CDR3 length is 16 residues. Trimming stripped 5 bases from V and 6 bases from J, with 21 bases between. The CDR3 DNA follows: TGTGCCAGCAGCCCTGTAGGGGGTGGGCCCGGGGATACGCAGTATTTT. It yields the protein CASSPVGGGPGDTQYF.

This clone was seen a few times. This chain uses TRBV5-4 with TRBJ1-5; D gene uncertain. This CDR3 comprises 14 residues. V dropped 1 base and J dropped 4 bases, with 9 bases sitting between them. Germline-derived CDR1 and CDR2 are SGHNT and YYREEE (reference sequence). CDR3 DNA: TGTGCCAGCAGCTTGATCGGGGATAATCAGCCCCAGCATTTT. Residues: CASSLIGDNQPQHF.

CDR3: CASRGGAGRSSNQPQHF. The CDR3 nucleotides read TGTGCCAGTAGGGGGGGGGCAGGGCGGTCAAGCAATCAGCCCCAGCATTTT. The chain is built from TRBV19 and TRBJ1-5; a weak D match, TRBD1 (6 bases). The CDR3 totals 17 residues. Trimming took 6 bases from V and 1 from J, leaving 19 bases between them. Germline values: CDR1 LNHDA, CDR2 SQIVND (reference sequence). The variable domain in full, with the rest retrieved from reference TRBV19 and TRBJ1-5, is DGGITQSPKYLFRKEGQNVTLSCEQNLNHDAMYWYRQDPGQGLRLIYYSQIVNDFQKGDIAEGYSVSREKKESFPLTVTSAQKNPTAFYLCASRGGAGRSSNQPQHFGDGTRLSIL.

This chain connects TRBV30 to TRBJ2-2, with 11 bases lining up with TRBD2. CDR3 length equals 18 residues. The junction had 12 bases not matched to a gene; V was cut back by 3 bases and J by 3 bases. Germline assignment: CDR1 GTSNPN and CDR2 SVGIG (reference sequence). In DNA form, the CDR3 reads TGTGCCTGGAGACGTCCAATAGCGGGAGGGCCTGACACCGGGGAGCTGTTTTTT. This codes for CAWRRPIAGGPDTGELFF. Together with reference TRBV30 and TRBJ2-2, the CDR3 gives the full variable domain: SQTIHQWPATLVQPVGSPLSLECTVEGTSNPNLYWYRQAAGRGLQLLFYSVGIGQISSEVPQNLSASRPQDRQFILSSKKLLLSDSGFYLCAWRRPIAGGPDTGELFFGEGSRLTVL.

The V gene is TRBV30, the J gene TRBJ1-2, with 8 bases lining up with TRBD1. V shed 3 bases, J shed 4 bases, and the junction held 7 bases outside the gene matches. CDR3 length: 14 amino acids. Germline loops: CDR1 GTSNPN, CDR2 SVGIG (reference sequence). The CDR3, as DNA: TGTGCCTGGAGAGCCGACAGGGGCGCCTATGGCTACACCTTC. This gives the protein CAWRADRGAYGYTF.

A few counts support this clone. V gene TRBV7-2 combines with J gene TRBJ1-1; no clear D. CDR3 size: 13 residues. The V end was cut by 1 base, the J end by 7 bases, with 10 bases between. Germline values: CDR1 SGHTA, CDR2 FQGNSA. The CDR3 DNA reads TGTGCCAGCAGCTTAGTACGGGGAGATGAAGCTTTCTTT. The encoded protein is CASSLVRGDEAFF.

This clone has only one observation. The J gene is TRBJ1-5, the V gene TRBV19; D not certain. The germline V gene encodes CDR1 LNHDA and CDR2 SQIVND (reference sequence). The CDR3 has 12 residues. The V end lost 5 bases, the J end lost 6 bases, and 8 bases lay between the germline ends. The CDR3 DNA follows: TGTGCCAGTAGTGAATCCGGTCAGCCCCAGCATTTT. Translated: CASSESGQPQHF.

The V and J genes are TRBV6-5 and TRBJ2-1; 8 bases are shared with TRBD1. In germline, CDR1 is MNHEY, CDR2 SVGAGI. The CDR3 is 14 residues long. V dropped 7 bases and J dropped 4; count of bases not matched to a gene: 6. CDR3 protein: CASMVRGPYNEQFF. The CDR3 bases are TGTGCCAGCATGGTCAGGGGGCCGTACAATGAGCAGTTCTTC.

The rearrangement uses TRBV28 and TRBJ2-7; TRBD1 matches 7 bases. The J segment lost 5 bases and the V segment lost 7 bases, leaving 14 bases of the junction unmatched. Germline V gene lookup returns CDR1 MDHEN and CDR2 SYDVKM. There are 15 residues in the CDR3. CDR3 in amino acids: CASNRIGGRVNEQYF. The CDR3, as DNA: TGTGCCAGCAACCGAATAGGGGGCCGGGTGAACGAGCAGTACTTC.

The chain employs TRBV27 and TRBJ2-7; D may be TRBD2 (6 bases). Germline CDR1 and CDR2: MNHEY and SMNVEV (reference sequence). Trimming stripped 5 bases from V and 5 bases from J, with 22 bases between. This CDR3 contains 16 residues. For the CDR3, the DNA is TGTGCCAGCAGTCCCCGACTAGTTTCTGAGACGGACGAGCAGTACGTC. This codes for CASSPRLVSETDEQYV.

The chain joins TRBV19 to TRBJ2-7, with 13 bases matching TRBD2. Trimming at V came to 7 bases and at J to 5 bases, leaving 8 bases not matched to a gene. Germline CDR1 LNHDA, CDR2 SQIVND (reference sequence). This CDR3 spans 15 amino acids. The CDR3 DNA is TGTGCCAGTAAGACCGGACTAGCGGGAGTAAACGAGCAGTACTTC. Translated, it gives CASKTGLAGVNEQYF.

This chain joins TRBV6-6 and TRBJ1-1, with 8 bases identical to TRBD1. The CDR3 runs to 15 residues. J lost 8 bases, V lost 2 bases, and 10 bases had no gene match. The germline V gene has CDR1 MNHNY and CDR2 SVGAGI (reference sequence). The CDR3 here is CASSYRGQGEPEAFF. CDR3 nucleotide sequence: TGTGCCAGCAGTTACCGTGGACAGGGTGAGCCCGAAGCTTTCTTT.

The CDR3 is CASSLREAGYEQYF. The CDR3 DNA reads TGTGCCAGCAGTCTTAGGGAGGCGGGATACGAGCAGTACTTC. This chain joins TRBV27 and TRBJ2-7; perhaps TRBD2 as D (6 bases). This CDR3 spans 14 amino acids. Germline CDR1 is MNHEY and CDR2 is SMNVEV (reference sequence). Trimming pared 5 bases from V and 4 bases from J, leaving 15 bases between.

J is TRBJ2-6 and V is TRBV9; 10 nucleotides agree with TRBD1. V gave up 4 bases and J gave up 1 base; unmatched junction bases: 11. This CDR3 is built from 19 residues. Germline V gene lookup returns CDR1 SGDLS and CDR2 YYNGEE. In DNA, the CDR3 is TGTGCCAGCAGCCCCGGACTTGGACAGGGGGGGTCTGGGGCCAACGTCCTGACTTTC. It codes for CASSPGLGQGGSGANVLTF.

The V and J genes are TRBV5-6 and TRBJ2-5, with a weak D call TRBD2 (6 bases). The end of the DNA is better explained by TRBJ2-7, so the J call may be wrong. This CDR3 contains 17 residues. CDR1 is SGHDT, CDR2 YYEEEE, per germline. CDR3 protein: CASSTRTTPGLIYEQYF. The CDR3 DNA reads TGTGCCAGCAGCACTAGAACTACACCGGGACTTATCTACGAGCAGTACTTC.

A few counts support this clone. This chain joins TRBV6-1 and TRBJ2-5; 11 positions match TRBD2. V trimming: 7 bases; J trimming: 1 base; junction bases outside the gene matches: 5. This CDR3 has 15 residues. Germline assignment: CDR1 MNHNS and CDR2 SASEGT. The CDR3 here is CASMKTSGTQETQYF. CDR3 bases: TGTGCCAGCATGAAGACTAGCGGGACCCAAGAGACCCAGTACTTC.

This clone was seen a handful of times. The J gene is TRBJ1-3, the V gene TRBV12-2; the D call TRBD1 from the table was never checked on the DNA. TRBV12-2 is recorded as a pseudogene. This CDR3 has 16 amino acids. CDR3 residues: CASRLSGQGAGNTIYF. Written as DNA, the CDR3 is TGTGCAAGTCGCTTATCGGGACAGGGGGCTGGAAACACCATATATTTT.